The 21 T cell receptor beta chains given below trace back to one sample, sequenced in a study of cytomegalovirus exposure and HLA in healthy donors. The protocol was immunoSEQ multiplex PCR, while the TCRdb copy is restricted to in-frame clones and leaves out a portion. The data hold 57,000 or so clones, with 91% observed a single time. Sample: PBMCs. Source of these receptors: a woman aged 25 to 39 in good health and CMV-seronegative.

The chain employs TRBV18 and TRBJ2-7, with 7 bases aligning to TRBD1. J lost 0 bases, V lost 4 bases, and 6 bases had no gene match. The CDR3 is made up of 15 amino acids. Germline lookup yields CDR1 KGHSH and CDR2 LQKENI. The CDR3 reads CASSLQQGSSYEQYF. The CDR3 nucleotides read TGTGCCAGCTCACTGCAACAGGGGAGCTCCTACGAGCAGTACTTC.

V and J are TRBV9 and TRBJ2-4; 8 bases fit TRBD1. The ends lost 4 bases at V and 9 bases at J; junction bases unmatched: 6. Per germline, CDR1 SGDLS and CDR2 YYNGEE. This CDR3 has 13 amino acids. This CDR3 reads CASSTQQGGIQYF. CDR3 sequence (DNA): TGTGCCAGCAGCACCCAACAGGGGGGCATTCAGTACTTC.

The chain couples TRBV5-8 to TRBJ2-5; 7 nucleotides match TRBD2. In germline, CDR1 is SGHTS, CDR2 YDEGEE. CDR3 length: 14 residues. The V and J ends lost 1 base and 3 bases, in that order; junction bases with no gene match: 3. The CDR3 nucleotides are TGTGCCAGCAGCTTGTCGCTAGCGGAAGAGACCCAGTACTTC. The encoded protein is CASSLSLAEETQYF. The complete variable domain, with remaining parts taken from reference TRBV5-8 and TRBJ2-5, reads EAGVTQSPTHLIKTRGQQATLRCSPISGHTSVYWYQQALGLGLQFLLWYDEGEERNRGNFPPRFSGRQFPNYSSELNVNALELEDSALYLCASSLSLAEETQYFGPGTRLLVL.

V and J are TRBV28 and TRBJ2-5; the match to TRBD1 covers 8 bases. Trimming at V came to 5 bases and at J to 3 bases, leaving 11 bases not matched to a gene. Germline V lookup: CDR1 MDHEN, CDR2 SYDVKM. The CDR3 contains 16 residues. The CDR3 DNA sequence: TGTGCCAGCAGTGGCGACCGGGACAGGTTCGAAGAGACCCAGTACTTC. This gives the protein CASSGDRDRFEETQYF.

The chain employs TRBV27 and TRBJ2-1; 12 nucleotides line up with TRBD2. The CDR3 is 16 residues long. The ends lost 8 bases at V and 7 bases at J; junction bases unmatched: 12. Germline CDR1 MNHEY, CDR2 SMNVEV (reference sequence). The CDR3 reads CASLRTSGIRSNEQFF. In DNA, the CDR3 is TGTGCCAGCTTACGGACTAGCGGGATACGTTCGAATGAGCAGTTCTTC.

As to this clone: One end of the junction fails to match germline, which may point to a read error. In nucleotides, the CDR3 is TGTGCCTGGAGTGTCGGGACTAGCGGGGGCCTTTGG. Its protein product is CAWSVGTSGGLW. V usage is TRBV30 and J usage is TRBJ2-3; 14 nucleotides line up with TRBD2. The CDR3 runs 12 residues. The germline CDR1 and CDR2 sequences are GTSNPN and SVGIG (reference sequence). Looking up the rest from reference TRBV30 and TRBJ2-3 gives the full variable domain: SQTIHQWPATLVQPVGSPLSLECTVEGTSNPNLYWYRQAAGRGLQLLFYSVGIGQISSEVPQNLSASRPQDRQFILSSKKLLLSDSGFYLCAWSVGTSGGLWGPGTRLTVL.

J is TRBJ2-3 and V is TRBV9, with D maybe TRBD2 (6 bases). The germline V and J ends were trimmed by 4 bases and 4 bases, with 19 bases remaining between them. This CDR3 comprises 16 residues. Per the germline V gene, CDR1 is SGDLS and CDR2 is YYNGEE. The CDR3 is CASSQRLVDSADTQYF. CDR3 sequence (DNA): TGTGCCAGCAGCCAAAGACTAGTTGATAGCGCAGATACGCAGTATTTT.

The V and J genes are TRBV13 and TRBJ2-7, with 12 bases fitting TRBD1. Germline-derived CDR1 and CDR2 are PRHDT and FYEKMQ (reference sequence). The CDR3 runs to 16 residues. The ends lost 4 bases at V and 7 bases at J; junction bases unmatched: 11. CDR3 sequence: CASSSTPGQGAREQYF. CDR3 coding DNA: TGTGCCAGCAGCTCCACACCGGGACAGGGGGCGAGGGAGCAGTACTTC.

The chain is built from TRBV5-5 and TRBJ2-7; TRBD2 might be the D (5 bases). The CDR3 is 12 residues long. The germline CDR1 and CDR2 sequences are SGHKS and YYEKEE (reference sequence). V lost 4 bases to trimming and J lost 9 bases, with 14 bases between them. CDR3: CASSRPEGGQYF. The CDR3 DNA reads TGTGCCAGCAGCCGCCCCGAGGGCGGGCAGTACTTC.

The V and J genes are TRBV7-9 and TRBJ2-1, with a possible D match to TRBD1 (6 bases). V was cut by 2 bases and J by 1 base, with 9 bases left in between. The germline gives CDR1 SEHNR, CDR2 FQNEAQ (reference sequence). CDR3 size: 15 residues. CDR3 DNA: TGTGCCAGCAGCTTAACTCAGGGGTCCTACAATGAGCAGTTCTTC. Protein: CASSLTQGSYNEQFF.

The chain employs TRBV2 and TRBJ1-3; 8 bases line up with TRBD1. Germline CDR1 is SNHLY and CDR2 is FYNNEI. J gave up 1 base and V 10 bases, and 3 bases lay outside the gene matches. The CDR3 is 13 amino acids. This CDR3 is CAIGQGSGNTIYF. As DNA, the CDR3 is TGTGCCATTGGACAGGGTTCTGGAAACACCATATATTTT.

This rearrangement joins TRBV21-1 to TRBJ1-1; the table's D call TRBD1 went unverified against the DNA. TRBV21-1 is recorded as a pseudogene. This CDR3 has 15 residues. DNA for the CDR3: TGTGCCAGCAGCCCCACAGGGTTTAGGGGCACTGAAGCTTTCTTT. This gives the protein CASSPTGFRGTEAFF.

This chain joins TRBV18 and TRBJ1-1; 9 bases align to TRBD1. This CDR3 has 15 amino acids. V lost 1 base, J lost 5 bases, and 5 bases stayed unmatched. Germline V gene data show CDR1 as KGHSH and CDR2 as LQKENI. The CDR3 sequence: CASSPQGQGWTEAFF. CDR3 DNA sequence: TGTGCCAGCTCACCACAGGGACAGGGCTGGACTGAAGCTTTCTTT.

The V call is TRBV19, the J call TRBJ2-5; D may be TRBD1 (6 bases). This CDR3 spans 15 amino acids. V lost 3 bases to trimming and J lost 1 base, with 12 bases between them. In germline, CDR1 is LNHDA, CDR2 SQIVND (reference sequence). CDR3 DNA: TGTGCCAGTAGTATCGAGTCGACAGGCCAAGAGACCCAGTACTTC. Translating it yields CASSIESTGQETQYF.

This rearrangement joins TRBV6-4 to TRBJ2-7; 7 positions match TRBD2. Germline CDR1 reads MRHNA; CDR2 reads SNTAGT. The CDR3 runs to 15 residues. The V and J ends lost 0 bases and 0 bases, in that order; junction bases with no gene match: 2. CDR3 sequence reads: CASSDSGGGSYEQYF. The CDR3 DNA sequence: TGTGCCAGCAGTGACTCGGGCGGGGGCTCCTACGAGCAGTACTTC.

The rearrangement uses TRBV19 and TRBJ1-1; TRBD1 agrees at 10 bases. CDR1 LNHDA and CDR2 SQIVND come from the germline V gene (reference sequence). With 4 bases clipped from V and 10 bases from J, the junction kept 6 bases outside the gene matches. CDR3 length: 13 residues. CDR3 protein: CASSTTRDRGAFF. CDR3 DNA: TGTGCCAGTAGTACCACCCGGGACAGGGGAGCTTTCTTT.

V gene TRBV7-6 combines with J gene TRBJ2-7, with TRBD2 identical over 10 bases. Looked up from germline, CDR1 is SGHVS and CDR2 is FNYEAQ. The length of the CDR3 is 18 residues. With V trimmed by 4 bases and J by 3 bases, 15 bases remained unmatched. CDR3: CASSSPSGTSVLGYEQYF. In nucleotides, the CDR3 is TGTGCCAGCAGCTCGCCGTCCGGGACTAGCGTTTTAGGCTACGAGCAGTACTTC.

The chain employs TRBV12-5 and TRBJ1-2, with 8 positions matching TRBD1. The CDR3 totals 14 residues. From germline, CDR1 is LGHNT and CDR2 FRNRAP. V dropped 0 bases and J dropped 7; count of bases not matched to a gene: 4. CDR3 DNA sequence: TGTGCTAGTGGTTTGGTATATACAGGGGGTGGCTACACCTTC. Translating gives CASGLVYTGGGYTF.

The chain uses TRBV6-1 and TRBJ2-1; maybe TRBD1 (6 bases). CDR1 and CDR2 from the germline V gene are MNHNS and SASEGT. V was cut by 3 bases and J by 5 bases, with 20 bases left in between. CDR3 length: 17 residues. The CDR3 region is CASSDDRLWTVNNEQFF. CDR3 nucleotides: TGTGCCAGCAGTGACGACAGGCTCTGGACGGTGAACAATGAGCAGTTCTTC.

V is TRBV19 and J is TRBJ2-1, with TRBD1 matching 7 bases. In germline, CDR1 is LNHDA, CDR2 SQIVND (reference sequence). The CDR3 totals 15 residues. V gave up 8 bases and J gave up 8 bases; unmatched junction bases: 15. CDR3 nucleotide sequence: TGTGCCAGTTCCGATCGGACAGGCGCTAACGATGAGCAGTTCTTC. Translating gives CASSDRTGANDEQFF.

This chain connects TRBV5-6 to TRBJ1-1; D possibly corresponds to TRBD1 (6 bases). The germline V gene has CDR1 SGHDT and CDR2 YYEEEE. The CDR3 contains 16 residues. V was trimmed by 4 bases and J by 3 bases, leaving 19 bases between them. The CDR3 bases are TGTGCCAGCAGCGTAGGGGGAGAGGTGTTTTACACTGAAGCTTTCTTT. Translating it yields CASSVGGEVFYTEAFF.